The 26 T cell receptor beta chains below were found in one sample sequenced in a study of T cell repertoires in cytomegalovirus infection. TCRdb re-analysed the reads in MiXCR, keeping a single row per CDR3 protein. The sample consists of 200,000 to 250,000 distinct CDR3 sequences, 22% of them appearing once. What was sequenced was CD8+ T cells from PBMCs. These TCRs come from a human donor in good health (CMV status not recorded). Some clones in this sample may be carry-over from other donors' samples.

The chain employs TRBV19 and TRBJ1-1; D is unclear. Per the germline V gene, CDR1 is LNHDA and CDR2 is SQIVND (reference sequence). V dropped 2 bases and J dropped 6 bases, with 13 bases sitting between them. The CDR3 has 14 amino acids. The CDR3 sequence is CASSIRSRASEAFF. Here the CDR3 DNA reads TGTGCCAGTAGTATAAGGTCAAGGGCCTCTGAAGCTTTCTTT.

The rearrangement links TRBV2 to TRBJ2-2; a possible D gene is TRBD2 (6 bases). The CDR3 totals 14 residues. V was pared by 11 bases and J by 0 bases, with 13 bases between. The germline V gene has CDR1 SNHLY and CDR2 FYNNEI. The CDR3 sequence: CAFHPGANTGELFF. The CDR3 DNA reads TGTGCCTTTCACCCGGGGGCGAACACCGGGGAGCTGTTTTTT.

The chain recombines TRBV27 with TRBJ2-7; maybe TRBD1 (6 bases). Trimming took 3 bases from V and 4 from J, leaving 10 bases between them. From germline, CDR1 is MNHEY and CDR2 SMNVEV (reference sequence). This CDR3 contains 13 residues. CDR3 amino acids: CASSFGGFYEQYF. In DNA, the CDR3 is TGTGCCAGCAGTTTTGGGGGCTTTTACGAGCAGTACTTC.

Only a few counts were recorded for this clonotype. V and J are TRBV7-2 and TRBJ2-1; D might be TRBD1 (5 bases). V lost 5 bases, J lost 5 bases, and 25 bases lay in between. The CDR3 is 18 amino acids. CDR1 and CDR2 from the germline V gene are SGHTA and FQGNSA. This CDR3 reads CASSHDPRGSWGNNEQFF. As DNA, the CDR3 is TGTGCCAGCAGCCATGACCCCCGCGGCAGCTGGGGCAACAATGAGCAGTTCTTC.

Details on this clonotype: A junction end diverges from the germline sequence, so it may reflect a read error. In DNA form, the CDR3 reads TGTGCCAGTAGTAGTTTGGGATTTCCCTACGAGCAGAACTTC. Residues: CASSSLGFPYEQNF. The chain uses TRBV19 and TRBJ2-7; D ambiguous. This CDR3 is 14 amino acids long. The V gene's germline CDR1 is LNHDA and CDR2 SQIVND (reference sequence).

The J gene is TRBJ1-5, the V gene TRBV7-8; 9 positions match TRBD1. V trimming: 0 bases; J trimming: 4 bases; junction bases outside the gene matches: 10. Germline CDR1 is SGHVS and CDR2 is FQNEAQ. This CDR3 has 18 residues. CDR3: CASSLAPDSGQGNQPQHF. CDR3 bases: TGTGCCAGCAGCTTAGCTCCTGATTCGGGACAGGGAAATCAGCCCCAGCATTTT.

This clonotype was picked up many times. The chain carries TRBV19 and TRBJ2-3, with TRBD2 as a possible D gene (5 bases). The CDR3 has 14 residues. V lost 3 bases, J lost 4 bases, and 11 bases lay in between. From germline, CDR1 is LNHDA and CDR2 SQIVND (reference sequence). The CDR3 DNA is TGTGCCAGTAGTATTATGGCGGGCGCAGATACGCAGTATTTT. This translates into CASSIMAGADTQYF. Full variable domain (missing parts from reference TRBV19 and TRBJ2-3): DGGITQSPKYLFRKEGQNVTLSCEQNLNHDAMYWYRQDPGQGLRLIYYSQIVNDFQKGDIAEGYSVSREKKESFPLTVTSAQKNPTAFYLCASSIMAGADTQYFGPGTRLTVL.

The J gene is TRBJ2-5, the V gene TRBV12-3 or TRBV12-4; perhaps D is TRBD1 or TRBD2 (6 bases each). Trimming left V 7 bases short and J 0 bases short, with 15 bases between. There are 15 residues in the CDR3. CDR3 region: CASTPPRGHQETQYF. The CDR3 DNA reads TGTGCCAGCACCCCACCTCGGGGGCACCAAGAGACCCAGTACTTC.

The chain couples TRBV27 to TRBJ1-2, with TRBD1 matching over 8 bases. Trimming at V came to 3 bases and at J to 6 bases, leaving 6 bases not matched to a gene. The CDR3 has 14 amino acids. From germline, CDR1 is MNHEY and CDR2 SMNVEV (reference sequence). For the CDR3, the DNA is TGTGCCAGCAGTTTCCAGGGGGCGCGGAATGGCTACACCTTC. It yields the protein CASSFQGARNGYTF.

This chain joins TRBV9 and TRBJ2-2; D is unclear. Germline CDR1 reads SGDLS; CDR2 reads YYNGEE. The germline V and J ends were trimmed by 0 bases and 0 bases, with 9 bases remaining between them. The CDR3 has 16 amino acids. The CDR3 is CASSVEGLPNTGELFF. The CDR3 DNA sequence: TGTGCCAGCAGCGTAGAAGGTCTACCGAACACCGGGGAGCTGTTTTTT.

This clonotype has at least ten counts. The chain employs TRBV7-6 and TRBJ2-2; perhaps TRBD2 as D (5 bases). This CDR3 is 13 amino acids long. The germline V gene has CDR1 SGHVS and CDR2 FNYEAQ. Trimming took off 5 bases at V and 7 bases at J, with 11 bases between the two ends. CDR3 sequence (DNA): TGTGCCAGCAGCCCTGCCGGAGGCGGGGAGCTGTTTTTT. Encoded protein: CASSPAGGGELFF.

The gene calls are TRBV6-6 and TRBJ2-1; D not certain. Trimming pared 6 bases from V and 8 bases from J, leaving 8 bases between. The CDR3 covers 11 residues. Per germline, CDR1 MNHNY and CDR2 SVGAGI (reference sequence). CDR3 loop: CASRLHDEQFF. The CDR3 coding sequence is TGTGCCAGCAGGCTCCACGATGAGCAGTTCTTC.

This clonotype was observed many times. This chain joins TRBV28 and TRBJ1-3; TRBD1 aligns across 10 bases. V shed 8 bases and J 0 bases; nucleotides not matched to a gene: 10. The length of the CDR3 is 17 residues. The germline V gene encodes CDR1 MDHEN and CDR2 SYDVKM. The CDR3 coding sequence is TGTGCCAGCCTTACTCGGGACAGGGGACCCTCTGGAAACACCATATATTTT. It encodes CASLTRDRGPSGNTIYF.

This clonotype has a handful of counts. This chain joins TRBV12-3 or TRBV12-4 and TRBJ2-5; weak D call: TRBD2 (9 bases). The V and J ends lost 5 bases and 1 base respectively, with 26 bases between them. CDR3 size: 19 residues. The CDR3 loop reads CASSAGGSSGGPLQETQYF. CDR3 sequence (DNA): TGTGCCAGCAGTGCAGGGGGCAGTAGCGGGGGCCCTCTCCAAGAGACCCAGTACTTC.

This clonotype was recorded a few times. The genes are TRBV20-1 and TRBJ2-3, with D unclear. The CDR3 totals 14 residues. Germline lookup yields CDR1 DFQATT and CDR2 SNEGSKA (reference sequence). V was cut by 3 bases and J by 3 bases, with 13 bases left in between. DNA for the CDR3: TGCAGTGCTAGTGGTCACACTGAGACAGATACGCAGTATTTT. This sequence encodes CSASGHTETDTQYF.

In regard to this clonotype: The junction departs from the called germline gene at one end, perhaps through a read error. The chain joins TRBV7-9 to TRBJ2-7; D might be TRBD1 (6 bases). Germline assignment: CDR1 SEHNR and CDR2 FQNEAQ (reference sequence). There are 13 residues in the CDR3. CDR3 coding DNA: TGTGCTAGCAGCCCCTGGGACACCCCCGAGCGGTACTTC. Translation: CASSPWDTPERYF.

The V call is TRBV12-3 or TRBV12-4, the J call TRBJ1-2; possible D gene TRBD1, 5 bases. Trimming removed 5 bases at V and 10 bases at J, with 11 bases between. The CDR3 length is 11 residues. CDR3 coding DNA: TGTGCCAGCAGTACTGGGACCCACTACACCTTC. Its protein product is CASSTGTHYTF.

The sample holds a few counts of this clonotype. V is TRBV19 and J is TRBJ1-5, with unresolved D. V lost 1 base and J lost 7, with 5 bases in between. This CDR3 is built from 12 residues. Germline lookup yields CDR1 LNHDA and CDR2 SQIVND (reference sequence). The CDR3 DNA is TGTGCCAGTAGTATAGGGATCCAGCCCCAGCATTTT. Translated: CASSIGIQPQHF.

The V and J genes are TRBV6-2 or TRBV6-3 and TRBJ2-1; TRBD1 matches at 7 bases. Germline V gene sequence: CDR1 MNHEY, CDR2 SVGEGT. The CDR3 is 13 amino acids. V shed 11 bases and J 8 bases; nucleotides not matched to a gene: 12. The CDR3 DNA reads as TGTGCCTGCGCCAGGGGGAAGGCCGATGAGCAGTTCTTC. It yields the protein CACARGKADEQFF.

This clonotype appeared a few times. This chain joins TRBV7-8 and TRBJ2-7; D not resolved. The length of the CDR3 is 14 residues. The V gene lost 3 bases and the J gene lost 2 bases, with 11 bases spanning the gap. Looked up from germline, CDR1 is SGHVS and CDR2 is FQNEAQ. Written as DNA, the CDR3 is TGTGCCAGCAGCTTGACGCCGCCAGCCTACGAGCAGTACTTC. This gives the protein CASSLTPPAYEQYF.

This clonotype has ten or more counts. The rearrangement uses TRBV27 and TRBJ2-1, with D perhaps TRBD1 (6 bases). CDR3 length: 15 amino acids. V was clipped by 4 bases and J by 8 bases, with 18 bases between them. Germline V gives CDR1 MNHEY, CDR2 SMNVEV (reference sequence). CDR3 loop: CASSSSGTPWDEQFF. CDR3 sequence (DNA): TGTGCCAGCAGTTCTTCCGGGACACCTTGGGATGAGCAGTTCTTC.

The chain is built from TRBV19 and TRBJ1-1; D uncertain. Germline V gives CDR1 LNHDA, CDR2 SQIVND (reference sequence). The length of the CDR3 is 11 residues. The V end lost 2 bases, the J end lost 8 bases, and 6 bases lay between the germline ends. CDR3 sequence (DNA): TGTGCCAGTAGTATAACCAGGGAAGCTTTCTTT. Translation: CASSITREAFF.

The table lists this clonotype with many counts. This chain links TRBV20-1 with TRBJ2-1; 8 bases map to TRBD1. J lost 6 bases, V lost 4 bases, and 11 bases had no gene match. Looked up from germline, CDR1 is DFQATT and CDR2 is SNEGSKA (reference sequence). The CDR3 loop spans 15 amino acids. The CDR3 protein is CSATSYGTGSNEQFF. The DNA for the CDR3 is TGCAGTGCTACTTCCTACGGGACAGGCAGCAATGAGCAGTTCTTC.

Details on this clonotype: Because the CDR3 is missing its conserved closing phenylalanine or tryptophan, this is likely a read error. J is TRBJ1-6 and V is TRBV27; no definite D call. Trimming shortened V by 5 bases and J by 3 bases, and 11 bases separated the two germline ends. Germline values: CDR1 MNHEY, CDR2 SMNVEV (reference sequence). The CDR3 consists of 15 residues. The CDR3 sequence: CASSPRWGYNSPLHL. The CDR3 DNA reads as TGTGCCAGCAGTCCGCGGTGGGGCTATAATTCACCCCTCCACCTT.

The chain joins TRBV28 to TRBJ2-7; D may be TRBD1 (7 bases). V was shortened by 2 bases and J by 4 bases, with 15 bases between the two germline ends. From germline, CDR1 is MDHEN and CDR2 SYDVKM. The CDR3 covers 15 residues. The CDR3 loop is CASSLSRAGGYEQYF. The DNA of the CDR3 is TGTGCCAGCAGTTTAAGTCGTGCAGGGGGGTACGAGCAGTACTTC.

A note on this clonotype: The junction and the germline gene differ at one end; a read error may be behind it. V is TRBV9 and J is TRBJ2-5; 12 bases agree with TRBD2. This CDR3 is built from 18 residues. Germline V lookup: CDR1 SGDLS, CDR2 YYNGEE. CDR3 protein: CASSGLGETSGGHETHYF. The CDR3 DNA reads as TGTGCCAGCAGCGGACTGGGGGAGACTAGCGGGGGACACGAGACCCATTACTTC.